This T cell receptor (beta chain) was sequenced during a study of OX40 agonist ivuxolimab in advanced cancers. Measured with immunoSEQ multiplex PCR; TCRdb has only the in-frame clones, and not every one. The sample shows about 79,000 clones, 88% of them seen only once. Whole-study findings and limits: The specificity for antigen of the expanded peripheral T cells was not determined. Both blood CD4+ and CD8+ T cells showed clonal growth by week 6 at 0.1 to 3.0 mg/kg. CD8+ T cells showed, on average, more clonal expansion than CD4+ cells.

On this clone: As yet, its antigen is unknown.

The CDR3 sequence is 12 residues long. The germline gives CDR1 MNHEY, CDR2 SVGAGI. V was cut by 8 bases and J by 7 bases, with 15 bases left in between. This specimen was CD4+ or CD8+ T cells sorted from blood, taken in a trial of the OX40 agonist ivuxolimab. The source of this sequence is an adult with an advanced solid tumor such as melanoma, head and neck, liver or kidney cancer. This rearrangement joins TRBV6-5 to TRBJ2-7, with D tentatively TRBD1 (6 bases). The CDR3 reads CASSEGTSEQYF. The CDR3 DNA reads as TGTGCCAGCTCCGAGGGGACATCTGAGCAGTACTTC.